This T cell receptor beta chain is drawn from a study of Graves' ophthalmopathy and Graves' hyperthyroidism. Overall study context: Peripheral blood was gathered at the point of initial diagnosis, before any treatment started. Findings and caveats of the study: For predicting ophthalmopathy progression, the model had almost 71% sensitivity and 72.22% specificity.

The authors amplified TCR beta CDR3 regions from RNA transcripts. First-round RT-PCR used HTBI primers; second-round multiplex PCR followed. TCRdb reprocessed the multiplex PCR reads via MiXCR and lists one record per CDR3 protein. In the table there are some 350,000 distinct CDR3 sequences, about 17% of which are singletons. Ineligible for inclusion were patients with other autoimmune diseases, uncontrolled infections, pregnancy or lactation. As the starting material, 8 to 10 ml of fresh peripheral blood yielded the PBMCs. In the case of this clonotype: Its antigen is undetermined.

The CDR3 extends over 14 amino acids. Trimming pared 7 bases from V and 10 bases from J, leaving 17 bases between. The sequencing input was peripheral blood. The sequence was obtained from an adult woman with stable Graves' hyperthyroidism. The rearrangement uses TRBV12-3 or TRBV12-4 and TRBJ1-6; possibly TRBD1 for D (5 bases). CDR3 residues: CASTPGGHASPLHF. CDR3 coding DNA: TGTGCCAGCACTCCCGGAGGACATGCCTCACCCCTCCACTTT.